Shown below are 11 T cell receptor beta chains from a single sample sequenced in a study of cytomegalovirus exposure and HLA in healthy donors. In the PCR, 60 Vbeta and 13 Jbeta primers were used. The data were produced by immunoSEQ multiplex PCR, yet TCRdb's version contains in-frame clones alone and is incomplete. This repertoire shows over 100,000 clones, approximately 80% found once; its top ten account for roughly 12%. Specimen: PBMCs. These receptors were collected from a woman aged 40 to 55 in good health and CMV-seropositive.

The chain combines TRBV2 with TRBJ1-5; 8 bases map to TRBD1. CDR3 length: 16 amino acids. Per germline, CDR1 SNHLY and CDR2 FYNNEI. With V trimmed by 6 bases and J by 1 base, 8 bases remained unmatched. CDR3 DNA sequence: TGTGCCAGCAGCTTCAGGACAGGGAAAAGCAATCAGCCCCAGCATTTT. Amino acid sequence: CASSFRTGKSNQPQHF.

In this sample, this clone turned up a few times. CDR3 sequence reads: CAWSAGEEQFF. Written as DNA, the CDR3 is TGTGCCTGGAGTGCCGGGGAAGAGCAGTTCTTC. The chain couples TRBV30 to TRBJ2-1, with D perhaps matching TRBD2 (5 bases). V lost 1 base and J lost 10, with 8 bases in between. This CDR3 has 11 residues. Germline V gene lookup returns CDR1 GTSNPN and CDR2 SVGIG (reference sequence).

The V and J genes are TRBV2 and TRBJ2-3, with 7 nucleotides matching TRBD1. CDR1 is SNHLY, CDR2 FYNNEI, per germline. The CDR3 contains 14 residues. The V gene end was trimmed by 5 bases and the J gene end by 3 bases; junction bases not matched to a gene: 5. The DNA for the CDR3 is TGTGCCAGCAGTAGGGACAGACGGACAGATACGCAGTATTTT. It specifies CASSRDRRTDTQYF.

The J gene is TRBJ1-4, the V gene TRBV5-1; 7 nucleotides line up with TRBD1. V was clipped by 4 bases and J by 7 bases; unmatched bases: 10. Germline V lookup: CDR1 SGHRS, CDR2 YFSETQ. This CDR3 contains 15 residues. CDR3 in amino acids: CASSGLTGLGEKLFF. For the CDR3, the DNA is TGCGCCAGCAGCGGGCTGACAGGGTTGGGTGAAAAACTGTTTTTT. The full variable domain, completed using reference TRBV5-1 and TRBJ1-4, is KAGVTQTPRYLIKTRGQQVTLSCSPISGHRSVSWYQQTPGQGLQFLFEYFSETQRNKGNFPGRFSGRQFSNSRSEMNVSTLELGDSALYLCASSGLTGLGEKLFFGSGTQLSVL.

The chain carries TRBV5-4 and TRBJ1-3, with 8 bases aligning to TRBD1. With V trimmed by 0 bases and J by 0 bases, 8 bases remained unmatched. Germline CDR1 reads SGHNT; CDR2 reads YYREEE (reference sequence). The length of the CDR3 is 18 residues. The CDR3: CASSLGAGQDYSGNTIYF. CDR3 DNA sequence: TGTGCCAGCAGCTTGGGCGCGGGACAGGACTACTCTGGAAACACCATATATTTT.

The V call is TRBV4-1, the J call TRBJ2-2, with 8 bases aligning to TRBD1. This CDR3 spans 16 amino acids. The V gene end was trimmed by 4 bases and the J gene end by 0 bases; junction bases not matched to a gene: 4. Germline V gene data show CDR1 as MGHRA and CDR2 as YSYEKL. The CDR3 sequence is CASSLRTGTNTGELFF. The CDR3 coding sequence is TGCGCCAGCAGCCTTAGGACAGGGACGAACACCGGGGAGCTGTTTTTT.

This clone was seen a few times. V usage is TRBV30 and J usage is TRBJ1-1; no reliable D call. V was pared by 0 bases and J by 6 bases, with 11 bases between. Germline CDR1 GTSNPN, CDR2 SVGIG (reference sequence). The CDR3 consists of 13 residues. The chain's CDR3 is CAWSVSGTAEAFF. DNA of the CDR3: TGTGCCTGGAGTGTCTCCGGTACGGCTGAAGCTTTCTTT.

This clone came up once. The chain recombines TRBV6-1 with TRBJ1-2; a possible D gene is TRBD1 (5 bases). The V end was cut by 0 bases, the J end by 4 bases, with 15 bases between. This CDR3 contains 16 residues. Germline V gives CDR1 MNHNS, CDR2 SASEGT. The CDR3: CASSEALGQGFYGYTF. The CDR3 DNA is TGTGCCAGCAGTGAAGCGCTCGGGCAGGGCTTCTATGGCTACACCTTC.

The chain has TRBV9 and TRBJ2-7, with 8 bases fitting TRBD2. With 4 bases clipped from V and 0 bases from J, the junction kept 9 bases outside the gene matches. The CDR3 covers 16 residues. Per the germline V gene, CDR1 is SGDLS and CDR2 is YYNGEE. The CDR3 DNA sequence: TGTGCCAGCAGCCCAATGAGCGGGGGCGCCTCCTACGAGCAGTACTTC. Protein sequence: CASSPMSGGASYEQYF.

V is TRBV5-1 and J is TRBJ2-2; 10 bases agree with TRBD2. CDR1 is SGHRS and CDR2 is YFSETQ in the germline V gene. The CDR3 extends over 15 amino acids. V lost 4 bases and J lost 5; bases outside the gene matches: 5. The CDR3 region has the DNA TGCGCCAGCAGCCAAAGGACTAGCGGAACCGGGGAGCTGTTTTTT. Translating gives CASSQRTSGTGELFF.

For the CDR3, the DNA is TGTGCCACCAGCGCGTCTTCGGGGTATGGCTACACCTTC. Residues: CATSASSGYGYTF. This sequence joins TRBV15 and TRBJ1-2; unclear D gene. The CDR3 is made up of 13 amino acids. V lost 5 bases and J lost 5, with 12 bases in between. Germline V gives CDR1 LNHNV, CDR2 YYDKDF (reference sequence).